This T cell receptor (beta chain) is drawn from a study of beta chain features in type 1 diabetes. Study-wide background: Patients did not differ from healthy donors in age, gender or cell yield.

This clone appeared a few times. Every isolated RNA sample was fully reverse transcribed, so sequencing captured expressed TCRB transcripts. Method: immunoSEQ multiplex PCR; TCRdb's copy keeps in-frame clones and lacks some. The table has roughly 450,000 clones, over 11% seen once; the top ten hold 0.035% to 0.045%. The germline CDR1 and CDR2 sequences are SGHTS and YDEGEE. CDR3 length: 13 residues. Germline trimming cut 5 bases from V and 3 bases from J; bases unmatched to any gene: 3. The chain is built from TRBV5-8 and TRBJ2-5; 8 bases agree with TRBD1. The sample consisted of naive CD4+ T cells from blood. This receptor was taken from a man under 40 in good health. CDR3 in DNA: TGTGCCAGCAGAGGACAGGGAAAAGAGACCCAGTACTTC. This gives the protein CASRGQGKETQYF.